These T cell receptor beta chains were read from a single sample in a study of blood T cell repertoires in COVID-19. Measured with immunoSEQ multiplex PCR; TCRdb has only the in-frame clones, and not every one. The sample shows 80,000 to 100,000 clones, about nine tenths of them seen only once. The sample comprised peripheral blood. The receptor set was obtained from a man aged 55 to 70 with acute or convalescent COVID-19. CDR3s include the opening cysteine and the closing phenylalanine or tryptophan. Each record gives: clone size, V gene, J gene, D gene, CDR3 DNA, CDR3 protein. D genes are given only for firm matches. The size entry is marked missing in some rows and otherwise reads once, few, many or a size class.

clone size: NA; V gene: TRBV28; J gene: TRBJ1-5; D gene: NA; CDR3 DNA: TGTGCCAGCAGTCCCCCCCTCGGTTATCAGCCCCAGCATTTT; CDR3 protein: CASSPPLGYQPQHF
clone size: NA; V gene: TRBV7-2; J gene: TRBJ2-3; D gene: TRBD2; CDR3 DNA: TGTGCCAGCAGCTCAACCGGGACTAGCGGGGTCCCGCAGTATTTT; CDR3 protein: CASSSTGTSGVPQYF
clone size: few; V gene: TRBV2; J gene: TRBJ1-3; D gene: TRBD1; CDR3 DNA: TGTGCCAGCAGTTTCGACAGGGCGTTCCGTGGAAACACCATATATTTT; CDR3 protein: CASSFDRAFRGNTIYF
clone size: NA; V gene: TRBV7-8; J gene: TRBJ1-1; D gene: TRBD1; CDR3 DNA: TGTGCCAGCAGCCCCCAGGGACAGATCACTGAAGCTTTCTTT; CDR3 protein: CASSPQGQITEAFF
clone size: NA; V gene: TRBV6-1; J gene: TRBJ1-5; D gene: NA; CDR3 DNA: TGTGCCAGCAGTGATGAGGGTCTAAATCAGCCCCAGCATTTT; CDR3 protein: CASSDEGLNQPQHF
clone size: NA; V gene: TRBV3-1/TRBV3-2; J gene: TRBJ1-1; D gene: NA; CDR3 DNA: TGTGCCAGCAGCTTCACTCGGGGGGGAGGCACTGAAGCTTTCTTT; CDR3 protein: CASSFTRGGGTEAFF
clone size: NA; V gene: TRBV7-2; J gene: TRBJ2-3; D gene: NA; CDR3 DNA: TGTGCCAGCAGCTTCCCCGGCCACTCTAGCCCGGATAGCACAGATACGCAGTATTTT; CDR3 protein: CASSFPGHSSPDSTDTQYF
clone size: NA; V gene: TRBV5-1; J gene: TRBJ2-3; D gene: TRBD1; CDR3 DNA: TGCGCCAGCAGCCCGAGCTCACAGGGGGCAGATACGCAGTATTTT; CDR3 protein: CASSPSSQGADTQYF
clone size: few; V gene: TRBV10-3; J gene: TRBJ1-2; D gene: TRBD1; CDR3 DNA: TGTGCCATCAGTGAGAACAGGGGAATTAACTATGGCTACACCTTC; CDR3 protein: CAISENRGINYGYTF
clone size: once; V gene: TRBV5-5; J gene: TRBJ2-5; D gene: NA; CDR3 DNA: TGTGCCAGCAGCTTAGGCAGCGGCCAAGAGACCCAGTACTTC; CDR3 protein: CASSLGSGQETQYF
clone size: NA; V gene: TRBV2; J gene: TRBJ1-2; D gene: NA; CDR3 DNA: TGTGCCAGCAGTGAAGACAGGGATAACTATGGCTACACCTTC; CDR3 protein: CASSEDRDNYGYTF
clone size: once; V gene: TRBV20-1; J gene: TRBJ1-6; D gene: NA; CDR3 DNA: TGCAGTGCTAGTCTGTACGGGCCCCTCCACTTT; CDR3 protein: CSASLYGPLHF
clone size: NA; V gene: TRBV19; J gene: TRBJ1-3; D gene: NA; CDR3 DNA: TGTGCCAGTAGTATTTGGGGGACAACCCTTGGCGGAAACACCATATATTTT; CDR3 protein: CASSIWGTTLGGNTIYF
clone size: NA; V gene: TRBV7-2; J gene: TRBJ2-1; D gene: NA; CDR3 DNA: TGTGCCAGCAGCTGGGTTGGGGCAGCTTCTGATGAGCAGTTCTTC; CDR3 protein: CASSWVGAASDEQFF
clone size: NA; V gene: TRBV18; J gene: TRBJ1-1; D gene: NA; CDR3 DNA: TGTGCCAGCTCGCGACGGGAGGGTAGGGAAACTGAAGCTTTCTTT; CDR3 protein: CASSRREGRETEAFF
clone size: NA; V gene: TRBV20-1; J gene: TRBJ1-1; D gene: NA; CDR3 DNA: TGCAGTGCTACTTTTCTGGAAGCTTTCTTT; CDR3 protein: CSATFLEAFF
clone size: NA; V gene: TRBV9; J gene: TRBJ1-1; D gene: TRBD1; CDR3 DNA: TGTGCCAGCAGCTCCCCGACAGGGAGGAGCACTGAAGCTTTCTTT; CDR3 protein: CASSSPTGRSTEAFF
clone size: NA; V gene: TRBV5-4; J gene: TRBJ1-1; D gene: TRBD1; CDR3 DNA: TGTGCCAGCAGCACGAACAGGGGCGGCTGGACTGAAGCTTTCTTT; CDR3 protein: CASSTNRGGWTEAFF
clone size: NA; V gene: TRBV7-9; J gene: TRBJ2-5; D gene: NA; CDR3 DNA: TGTGCCAGCAGCTTGGGCGGAGGGGCGGCCGTTGGAGAGACCCAGTACTTC; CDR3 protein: CASSLGGGAAVGETQYF
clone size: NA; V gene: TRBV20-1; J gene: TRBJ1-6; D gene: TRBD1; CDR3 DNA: TGCAGTGCTAGTGGGACAGGGAGGTCCTATAATTCACCCCTCCACTTT; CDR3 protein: CSASGTGRSYNSPLHF
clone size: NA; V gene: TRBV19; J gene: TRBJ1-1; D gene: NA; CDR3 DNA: TGTGCCAGTAGTATAGGGCCACAGCCGAACACTGAAGCTTTCTTT; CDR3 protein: CASSIGPQPNTEAFF
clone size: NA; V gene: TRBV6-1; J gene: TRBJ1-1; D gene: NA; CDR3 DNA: TGTGCCAGCAGTGAATCCTACAGGGCTGAAGCTTTCTTT; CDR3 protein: CASSESYRAEAFF
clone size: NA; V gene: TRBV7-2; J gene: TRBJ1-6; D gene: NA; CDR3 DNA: TGTGCCAGCAGCCGTTCGGTAAGCTCCTATAATTCACCCCTCCACTTT; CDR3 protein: CASSRSVSSYNSPLHF
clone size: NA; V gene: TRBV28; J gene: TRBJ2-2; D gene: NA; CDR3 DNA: TGTGCCAGCTTCGATTTGGCCACCGGGGAGCTGTTTTTT; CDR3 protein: CASFDLATGELFF
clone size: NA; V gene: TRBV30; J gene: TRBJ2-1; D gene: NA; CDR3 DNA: TGTGCCTGGGGTGGGGAACAGGGCGGCGAGCAGTTCTTC; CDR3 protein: CAWGGEQGGEQFF
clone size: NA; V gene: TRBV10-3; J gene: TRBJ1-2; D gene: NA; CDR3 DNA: TGTGCCATCAGGGGGGGGGTGAGGCGCGGCTACACCTTC; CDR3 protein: CAIRGGVRRGYTF
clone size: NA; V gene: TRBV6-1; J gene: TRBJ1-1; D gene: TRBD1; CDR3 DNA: TGTGCCAGCAGTGAAATGACAGGGCAAAGTACTGAAGCTTTCTTT; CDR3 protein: CASSEMTGQSTEAFF